This TCR beta chain was documented in a study of control samples from healthy donors and cancer patients. The protocol was immunoSEQ multiplex PCR, while the TCRdb copy is restricted to in-frame clones and leaves out a portion. The sample lists about 120,000 clones; around nine tenths were seen once. The sequenced material came from blood. This TCR came from a man in his forties in good health.

The CDR3 spells CASSYMGTGELFF. The CDR3 DNA is TGTGCCAGCAGTTACATGGGGACCGGGGAGCTGTTTTTT. V gene TRBV6-5 combines with J gene TRBJ2-2; D unresolved. CDR1 and CDR2 (germline): MNHEY, SVGAGI. Trimming removed 2 bases at V and 5 bases at J, with 6 bases between. The CDR3 consists of 13 residues.